One sample yielded the 32 T cell receptor beta chains listed below, sequenced in a study of response to subunit inactivated influenza vaccine. TCRdb itself ran the RT-PCR reads through MiXCR, one entry per CDR3 protein. The data show hundreds of thousands of distinct CDR3 sequences, approximately 14% seen once. The source material was PBMCs from blood, sampled less than 13 days after vaccination. These receptors originate from a middle-aged man who received an inactivated influenza vaccine.

This clonotype has only a few counts. The chain couples TRBV12-3 or TRBV12-4 to TRBJ1-4, with D possibly being TRBD1 (5 bases). The CDR3 is made up of 14 amino acids. The germline V and J ends were trimmed by 5 bases and 7 bases, with 14 bases remaining between them. CDR3 loop: CASSPRWGGEKLFF. The CDR3 nucleotides are TGTGCCAGCAGTCCCAGATGGGGCGGTGAAAAACTGTTTTTT.

This clonotype has a handful of counts. The chain employs TRBV7-9 and TRBJ2-5; 12 bases agree with TRBD2. Trimming removed 4 bases from V and 5 bases from J; junction bases left unmatched: 11. Germline loops: CDR1 SEHNR, CDR2 FQNEAQ (reference sequence). There are 17 residues in the CDR3. Here the CDR3 DNA reads TGTGCCAGCAGCTCCACACTAGCGGGGGGCCTCAGGGAGACCCAGTACTTC. Its translation is CASSSTLAGGLRETQYF.

This clonotype was seen only a few times. V and J are TRBV20-1 and TRBJ2-7; the D gene is possibly TRBD1 (5 bases). The ends were cut back, 6 bases at V and 6 bases at J, with 12 bases in the middle. The CDR3 extends over 11 amino acids. CDR1 is DFQATT and CDR2 is SNEGSKA in the germline V gene (reference sequence). In DNA form, the CDR3 reads TGCAGTGCAATGACCGACAGCGAGCAGTACTTC. Its protein product is CSAMTDSEQYF.

The rearrangement joins TRBV6-2 or TRBV6-3 to TRBJ2-1, with D tentatively TRBD1 or TRBD2 (5 bases each). The length of the CDR3 is 13 residues. V was clipped by 2 bases and J by 6 bases, with 8 bases between them. CDR1 and CDR2 from the germline V gene are MNHEY and SVGEGT. The CDR3 DNA is TGTGCCAGCAGTTACGTGGGGGTCAATGAGCAGTTCTTC. This gives the protein CASSYVGVNEQFF.

The sample holds a few counts of this clonotype. The CDR3 loop reads CASRGAGNQPQHF. The CDR3 DNA reads as TGTGCCAGCCGCGGGGCGGGCAATCAGCCCCAGCATTTT. The chain couples TRBV25-1 to TRBJ1-5; possible D gene TRBD1, 5 bases. Trimming cost V 8 bases and J 2 bases, with 10 bases left between them. CDR1 MGHDK and CDR2 SYGVNS come from the germline V gene. The CDR3 spans 13 residues. Variable domain in full (rest from reference TRBV25-1 and TRBJ1-5): EADIYQTPRYLVIGTGKKITLECSQTMGHDKMYWYQQDPGMELHLIHYSYGVNSTEKGDLSSESTVSRIRTEHFPLTLESARPSHTSQYLCASRGAGNQPQHFGDGTRLSIL.

The J gene is TRBJ2-7, the V gene TRBV12-3 or TRBV12-4, with D tentatively TRBD1 or TRBD2 (5 bases each). With 3 bases removed from V and 6 bases from J, the gap between germline ends came to 15 bases. This CDR3 has 14 residues. CDR3: CASSFTRDGAEQYF. The CDR3 DNA sequence: TGTGCCAGCAGTTTTACTCGGGACGGCGCCGAGCAGTACTTC.

The genes are TRBV19 and TRBJ1-4, with a tentative D call TRBD1 (5 bases). V dropped 5 bases and J dropped 6 bases, with 10 bases sitting between them. CDR1 and CDR2 from the germline V gene are LNHDA and SQIVND (reference sequence). This CDR3 has 13 residues. The CDR3 DNA sequence: TGTGCCAGTAGTTTTGGACACTATGAAAAACTGTTTTTT. This codes for CASSFGHYEKLFF.

There are a few counts of this clonotype. This sequence joins TRBV6-5 and TRBJ1-2; TRBD1 matches 8 bases. Per the germline V gene, CDR1 is MNHEY and CDR2 is SVGAGI. CDR3 length: 15 amino acids. Losses at the gene ends were 4 bases for V and 5 bases for J; bases not matched to a gene: 9. The CDR3 region is CASSSSTGAWYGYTF. CDR3 sequence (DNA): TGTGCCAGCAGTTCATCGACAGGGGCCTGGTATGGCTACACCTTC.

The chain recombines TRBV24-1 with TRBJ2-1; 7 bases fit TRBD1. The CDR3 contains 14 residues. The germline V gene has CDR1 KGHDR and CDR2 SFDVKD. The V gene end was trimmed by 3 bases and the J gene end by 13 bases; junction bases not matched to a gene: 11. CDR3 DNA sequence: TGTGCCACCAGTGATCCCTCCCGACAGGGAGTTCAGTTCTTC. Its translation: CATSDPSRQGVQFF.

This clonotype occurred a few times. The chain recombines TRBV5-1 with TRBJ1-1; a possible D gene is TRBD1 (5 bases). Germline V gene lookup returns CDR1 SGHRS and CDR2 YFSETQ. The CDR3 is made up of 15 amino acids. V was cut by 0 bases and J by 4 bases, with 13 bases left in between. The CDR3 region has the DNA TGCGCCAGCAGCTTGGTTCCGGGGGAGGCCACTGAAGCTTTCTTT. It translates to CASSLVPGEATEAFF.

The chain has TRBV6-5 and TRBJ2-2, with D perhaps TRBD1 (6 bases). Germline V CDR1 and CDR2: MNHEY, SVGAGI. CDR3 length: 19 amino acids. Trimming cost V 2 bases and J 1 base, with 20 bases left between them. Here the CDR3 reads CASSYAGTSLTGNTGELFF. CDR3 nucleotide sequence: TGTGCCAGCAGTTACGCCGGGACATCTTTAACTGGGAACACCGGGGAGCTGTTTTTT.

In its sample, this clonotype was seen a few times. V and J are TRBV10-3 and TRBJ2-7, with D perhaps TRBD1 (7 bases). Germline CDR1 is ENHRY and CDR2 is SYGVKD. Trimming stripped 5 bases from V and 4 bases from J, with 15 bases between. The CDR3 spans 14 residues. This CDR3 reads CAISTGGGLYEQYF. Written as DNA, the CDR3 is TGTGCCATCAGTACCGGAGGGGGCTTATACGAGCAGTACTTC.

This chain uses TRBV7-2 with TRBJ1-1; 7 bases fit TRBD1. The V and J ends lost 5 bases and 12 bases, in that order; junction bases with no gene match: 12. The CDR3 contains 13 residues. Germline loops: CDR1 SGHTA, CDR2 FQGNSA. This CDR3 is CASSVRAGQLTFF. CDR3 DNA sequence: TGTGCCAGCAGCGTAAGGGCGGGACAGTTAACTTTCTTT.

This clonotype was observed a handful of times. The chain couples TRBV28 to TRBJ2-1; D gene unclear. Looked up from germline, CDR1 is MDHEN and CDR2 is SYDVKM. V gave up 8 bases and J gave up 7 bases, with 12 bases separating them. The CDR3 has 12 amino acids. The CDR3: CASQGMVNEQFF. DNA of the CDR3: TGTGCCAGCCAAGGTATGGTAAATGAGCAGTTCTTC. The complete variable domain, with remaining parts taken from reference TRBV28 and TRBJ2-1, reads DVKVTQSSRYLVKRTGEKVFLECVQDMDHENMFWYRQDPGLGLRLIYFSYDVKMKEKGDIPEGYSVSREKKERFSLILESASTNQTSMYLCASQGMVNEQFFGPGTRLTVL.

This clonotype appeared a few times. The rearrangement joins TRBV5-1 to TRBJ1-6; a weak D match, TRBD1 (6 bases). V was cut by 0 bases and J by 10 bases, with 11 bases left in between. The CDR3 consists of 14 residues. Germline assignment: CDR1 SGHRS and CDR2 YFSETQ. The CDR3, as DNA: TGCGCCAGCAGCTTGGTCCAGGGGACATCACCCCTCCACTTT. This translates into CASSLVQGTSPLHF.

As regards this clonotype: A junction end diverges from the germline sequence, so it may reflect a read error. The chain has TRBV5-1 and TRBJ1-3, with 7 bases lining up with TRBD1. CDR1 and CDR2 from the germline V gene are SGHRS and YFSETQ. The CDR3 consists of 13 residues. CDR3 nucleotides: TGCGCCAGCAGATTGGACAGGGGAAACACCATATATTTT. Its translation: CASRLDRGNTIYF.

This clonotype was observed a few times. V and J are TRBV15 and TRBJ2-3; a possible D gene is TRBD1 (6 bases). Looked up from germline, CDR1 is LNHNV and CDR2 is YYDKDF (reference sequence). The CDR3 covers 14 residues. V dropped 4 bases and J dropped 4 bases, with 12 bases sitting between them. For the CDR3, the DNA is TGTGCCACCAGCATTGGGACACAGGCAGATACGCAGTATTTT. Protein: CATSIGTQADTQYF.

The genes are TRBV12-3 or TRBV12-4 and TRBJ2-1; 10 bases match TRBD2. V lost 5 bases to trimming and J lost 7 bases; unmatched junction nucleotides: 8. The CDR3 has 15 amino acids. The CDR3 reads CASSLRLAGFNEQFF. In nucleotides, the CDR3 is TGTGCCAGCAGTCTCCGACTAGCGGGTTTTAATGAGCAGTTCTTC.

This clonotype was counted a few times. The V call is TRBV7-9, the J call TRBJ2-5; maybe TRBD2 (5 bases). The CDR3 contains 17 residues. The V end lost 3 bases, the J end lost 0 bases, and 17 bases lay between the germline ends. The germline V gene has CDR1 SEHNR and CDR2 FQNEAQ (reference sequence). CDR3 coding DNA: TGTGCCAGCAGCTTGGGCGGCTTTTGGGAGTACCAAGAGACCCAGTACTTC. This encodes CASSLGGFWEYQETQYF.

This clonotype appeared a few times. The genes are TRBV12-3 or TRBV12-4 and TRBJ2-5; 7 bases are a match to TRBD2. J lost 1 base, V lost 5 bases, and 10 bases had no gene match. The CDR3 has 16 amino acids. This chain's CDR3 is CASSPSSGTIQETQYF. CDR3 DNA: TGTGCCAGCAGTCCCTCTTCCGGGACTATCCAAGAGACCCAGTACTTC.

The chain carries TRBV12-3 or TRBV12-4 and TRBJ2-2; D is uncertain. Trimming took off 7 bases at V and 7 bases at J, with 13 bases between the two ends. The length of the CDR3 is 13 residues. DNA for the CDR3: TGTGCCAGCACCCCTTTTTATCTCGGGGAGCTGTTTTTT. As protein: CASTPFYLGELFF.

J is TRBJ2-3 and V is TRBV6-2 or TRBV6-3; 8 positions agree with TRBD1. Looked up from germline, CDR1 is MNHEY and CDR2 is SVGEGT. With V trimmed by 8 bases and J by 2 bases, 3 bases remained unmatched. The CDR3 contains 13 residues. The CDR3 spells CASRGQDTDTQYF. Here the CDR3 DNA reads TGTGCCAGCCGGGGACAGGACACAGATACGCAGTATTTT.

This clonotype was detected a few times. The chain is built from TRBV7-6 and TRBJ2-2; weak D call: TRBD2 (7 bases). Germline CDR1 is SGHVS and CDR2 is FNYEAQ. Trimming removed 7 bases at V and 1 base at J, with 13 bases between. The CDR3 loop spans 15 amino acids. The CDR3 nucleotides are TGTGCCAGCAAATGGGAGGGGGGGAACACCGGGGAGCTGTTTTTT. This sequence encodes CASKWEGGNTGELFF.

This clonotype came up a few times. The chain links TRBV10-3 to TRBJ2-3; 13 bases fit TRBD2. The V segment lost 8 bases and the J segment 1 base; nucleotides outside the gene matches: 9. Germline values: CDR1 ENHRY, CDR2 SYGVKD. The CDR3 is made up of 17 amino acids. The CDR3 is CAISGTSGIKGTDTQYF. CDR3 DNA sequence: TGTGCCATCTCTGGGACTAGCGGGATAAAAGGCACAGATACGCAGTATTTT.

The V gene is TRBV12-5, the J gene TRBJ1-1; 8 bases line up with TRBD1. Germline-derived CDR1 and CDR2 are LGHNT and FRNRAP. This CDR3 comprises 14 residues. The trim removed 2 bases at V and 1 base at J, leaving 0 bases unmatched. CDR3 nucleotides: TGTGCTAGTGGTTTGACAGGGGGGAACACTGAAGCTTTCTTT. Translating it yields CASGLTGGNTEAFF.

The sample holds many counts of this clonotype. The chain couples TRBV6-2 or TRBV6-3 to TRBJ2-1; 10 bases map to TRBD2. V lost 6 bases and J lost 6; bases outside the gene matches: 8. CDR3 length equals 15 residues. Germline CDR1 MNHEY, CDR2 SVGEGT. CDR3 nucleotides: TGTGCCAGCAGCGATGATAGCGGGAGGCTCAATGAGCAGTTCTTC. As protein: CASSDDSGRLNEQFF.

J is TRBJ2-6 and V is TRBV27, with no clear D. Trimming left V 3 bases short and J 1 base short, with 10 bases between. Germline assignment: CDR1 MNHEY and CDR2 SMNVEV (reference sequence). CDR3 length: 16 amino acids. CDR3 region: CASSFFGTSGANVLTF. The CDR3 bases are TGTGCCAGCAGTTTCTTTGGCACTTCTGGGGCCAACGTCCTGACTTTC.

The chain carries TRBV3-1 and TRBJ2-2; TRBD1 matches 11 bases. The germline V gene has CDR1 LGHDT and CDR2 YNNKEL (reference sequence). This CDR3 has 15 amino acids. V lost 7 bases to trimming and J lost 5 bases; unmatched junction nucleotides: 6. CDR3 coding DNA: TGTGCCAGCAACCCGGGACAGGGGGGGACCGGGGAGCTGTTTTTT. This translates into CASNPGQGGTGELFF.

This clonotype was found a few times. V and J are TRBV5-1 and TRBJ2-2; the D is unclear. Germline CDR1 is SGHRS and CDR2 is YFSETQ. The CDR3 spans 14 residues. V lost 0 bases, J lost 4 bases, and 7 bases lay in between. The CDR3 bases are TGCGCCAGCAGCTTGGATGGGTCCACCGGGGAGCTGTTTTTT. Amino acids: CASSLDGSTGELFF.

This clonotype has just a few counts. The V and J genes are TRBV24-1 and TRBJ2-2, with no clear D. The CDR3 has 16 residues. Germline loops: CDR1 KGHDR, CDR2 SFDVKD. V was cut by 0 bases and J by 2 bases, with 9 bases left in between. CDR3: CATSDLQSLNTGELFF. Here the CDR3 DNA reads TGTGCCACCAGTGATTTGCAGTCGTTAAACACCGGGGAGCTGTTTTTT.

This clonotype was found a few times. V gene TRBV6-5 combines with J gene TRBJ2-1; unclear D gene. Germline V CDR1 and CDR2: MNHEY, SVGAGI. Trimming removed 4 bases from V and 9 bases from J, with 10 bases in between. CDR3 length equals 12 residues. This chain's CDR3 is CASSFGLGEQFF. The CDR3 DNA sequence: TGTGCCAGCAGTTTTGGTTTGGGTGAGCAGTTCTTC.

V usage is TRBV4-2 and J usage is TRBJ2-3; 9 nucleotides match TRBD1. V lost 1 base, J lost 5 bases, and 4 bases stayed unmatched. Germline V lookup: CDR1 LGHNA, CDR2 YNFKEQ. The CDR3 consists of 15 residues. CDR3 amino acids: CASSQGNRGQDTQYF. The CDR3 DNA reads as TGTGCCAGCAGCCAAGGTAACAGGGGGCAAGATACGCAGTATTTT.